A selection of T cell receptor beta chains follows, all from one sample in a study of neurological immune-mediated disorders. TCRdb re-called the 5' RACE reads through MiXCR, storing one row per CDR3 protein. Altogether about 59,000 distinct CDR3 sequences are present, 24% being singletons, with the ten largest covering 3.5% to 5.5%. Sequencing was done on a sample of PBMCs. The receptors here all came from a man in his fifties or sixties with HTLV-1-associated myelopathy (HAM/TSP). Each CDR3 is given with its conserved first and last residue. Fields, in order: clone size, J gene, D gene, V gene, CDR3 DNA, CDR3 protein. D genes are given only for firm matches. Some rows have no size entry. The others give once, few or many, or a class for an expanded clone.

clone_size: many
j_call: TRBJ1-4
d_call: -
v_call: TRBV5-5
cdr3_nt: TGTGCCAGCAGCCTGGACAGCGGGTGGAATGAAAAACTGTTTTTT
cdr3_aa: CASSLDSGWNEKLFF

clone_size: many
j_call: TRBJ1-1
d_call: TRBD1
v_call: TRBV12-3/TRBV12-4
cdr3_nt: TGTGCCAGCAGACCGAGGCAGGGGGCGGCTGAAGCTTTCTTT
cdr3_aa: CASRPRQGAAEAFF

clone_size: -
j_call: TRBJ1-1
d_call: -
v_call: TRBV11-3
cdr3_nt: TGTGCCAGCAGCTTAGACTACCTGAACACTGAAGCTTTCTTT
cdr3_aa: CASSLDYLNTEAFF

clone_size: many
j_call: TRBJ1-1
d_call: -
v_call: TRBV5-4
cdr3_nt: TGTGCCAGCAGCTTGTCCACCAAGAACACTGAAGCTTTCTTT
cdr3_aa: CASSLSTKNTEAFF

clone_size: medium-sized
j_call: TRBJ2-2
d_call: -
v_call: TRBV9
cdr3_nt: TGTGCCAGCAGCGTAGCTGTGAGGAACACCGGGGAGCTGTTTTTT
cdr3_aa: CASSVAVRNTGELFF

clone_size: many
j_call: TRBJ2-7
d_call: TRBD2
v_call: TRBV6-2/TRBV6-3
cdr3_nt: TGTGCCAGCAGACAACTTGGACTAGGTCCCCTCGAGCAGTACTTC
cdr3_aa: CASRQLGLGPLEQYF

clone_size: -
j_call: TRBJ2-1
d_call: TRBD2
v_call: TRBV5-1
cdr3_nt: TGCGCCAGCAGCTTGCTGACTAGCGGGAGTAATGAGCAGTTCTTC
cdr3_aa: CASSLLTSGSNEQFF

clone_size: many
j_call: TRBJ1-2
d_call: -
v_call: TRBV5-1
cdr3_nt: TGCGCCAGCAGCCAGCTGGGTGGGCAGGGGAACTATGGCTACACCTTC
cdr3_aa: CASSQLGGQGNYGYTF

clone_size: -
j_call: TRBJ1-6
d_call: TRBD1
v_call: TRBV5-1
cdr3_nt: TGCGCCAGCAGCGCCCCCGGGACAGGGGGCACCCTCCACTTT
cdr3_aa: CASSAPGTGGTLHF

clone_size: few
j_call: TRBJ2-6
d_call: -
v_call: TRBV2
cdr3_nt: TGTGCCAGCAGCGTTGGGGCCAACGTCCTGACTTTC
cdr3_aa: CASSVGANVLTF

clone_size: -
j_call: TRBJ2-5
d_call: -
v_call: TRBV5-1
cdr3_nt: TGCGCCAGCAGCTTGGCCGCGACACAACAAGAGACCCAGTACTTC
cdr3_aa: CASSLAATQQETQYF

clone_size: many
j_call: TRBJ2-1
d_call: -
v_call: TRBV27
cdr3_nt: TGTGCCAGCAGTTTATGGGGCGGTCTGCCGAGCTCCTACAATGAGCAGTTCTTC
cdr3_aa: CASSLWGGLPSSYNEQFF

clone_size: many
j_call: TRBJ1-5
d_call: -
v_call: TRBV5-1
cdr3_nt: TGCGCCAGCAGCCCGGAGGGGGTCGGGACCGATCAGCCCCAGCATTTT
cdr3_aa: CASSPEGVGTDQPQHF

clone_size: many
j_call: TRBJ2-1
d_call: TRBD2
v_call: TRBV5-6
cdr3_nt: TGTGCCAGCAGCTTGTCGGCCGGATGGGGGAGGGAGAGCTCCTACAATGAGCAGTTCTTC
cdr3_aa: CASSLSAGWGRESSYNEQFF

clone_size: -
j_call: TRBJ2-5
d_call: TRBD2
v_call: TRBV6-2/TRBV6-3
cdr3_nt: TGTGCCAGCAAACTAGCGGGCGAGACCCAGTACTTC
cdr3_aa: CASKLAGETQYF

clone_size: many
j_call: TRBJ2-1
d_call: TRBD2
v_call: TRBV5-1
cdr3_nt: TGCGCCAGCACCCTGACTAGCGGGGCCTCCTACAATGAGCAGTTCTTC
cdr3_aa: CASTLTSGASYNEQFF